This entry features one T cell receptor beta chain sequence. What it binds is not known. The data originate from a study of cytomegalovirus exposure and HLA in healthy donors. Whole-study context: Of all 400 or so donors who were genotyped, 81% belonged to the Caucasian-associated ancestry cluster.

PCR was performed using 60 Vbeta and 13 Jbeta primers. Assay used: immunoSEQ multiplex PCR; TCRdb lists only in-frame clones, some missing. The data show 150,000 or so clones, around 79% seen once. Germline values: CDR1 MNHNS, CDR2 SASEGT. The CDR3 is 15 amino acids. Trimming removed 6 bases at V and 0 bases at J, with 12 bases between. General observations from the study: Earlier analysis found most TCR beta V segments productive about 90% or about 30% of the time. Association with HLA alleles at 0.05 false discovery rate was found for 15,000 to 20,000 TCR beta sequences in a later analysis. Most TCR sequences were rare, but some public TCRs occurred in many donors.

The clonotype originates from a man in his thirties or forties in good health and CMV-seropositive. This sequence joins TRBV6-1 and TRBJ2-1; D gene unclear. The sample taken for sequencing was PBMCs. CDR3 in amino acids: CASSEYASSYNEQFF. The CDR3 nucleotides read TGTGCCAGCAGCGAATACGCGAGCTCCTACAATGAGCAGTTCTTC.